These 15 T cell receptor beta chains were sequenced from one sample in a study of OX40 agonist ivuxolimab in advanced cancers. TCRdb's copy holds only in-frame clones and misses some; the assay was immunoSEQ multiplex PCR. Among some 95,000 clones listed, about 85% were seen once. The sequenced sample was CD4+ or CD8+ T cells sorted from blood, obtained in a trial of the OX40 agonist ivuxolimab. Receptors originate from an adult with an advanced solid tumor such as melanoma, head and neck, liver or kidney cancer.

The chain employs TRBV11-1 and TRBJ2-3; tentatively, D is TRBD2 (5 bases). In germline, CDR1 is SGHAT, CDR2 FQDESV (reference sequence). Trimming left V 1 base short and J 6 bases short, with 11 bases between. The CDR3 has 14 residues. For the CDR3, the DNA is TGTGCCAGCAGCTTAGGCACTTCGGGGGATACGCAGTATTTT. It specifies CASSLGTSGDTQYF. Looking up the rest from reference TRBV11-1 and TRBJ2-3 gives the full variable domain: EAEVAQSPRYKITEKSQAVAFWCDPISGHATLYWYRQILGQGPELLVQFQDESVVDDSQLPKDRFSAERLKGVDSTLKIQPAELGDSAMYLCASSLGTSGDTQYFGPGTRLTVL.

This chain joins TRBV12-5 and TRBJ1-1, with D uncertain. V lost 6 bases and J 0 bases, leaving 8 bases between the germline ends. This CDR3 comprises 13 residues. The germline CDR1 and CDR2 sequences are LGHNT and FRNRAP. CDR3 protein: CASGTAVNTEAFF. For the CDR3, the DNA is TGTGCTAGTGGAACAGCCGTGAACACTGAAGCTTTCTTT.

The rearrangement links TRBV6-1 to TRBJ1-4; no clear D gene. Germline V gene sequence: CDR1 MNHNS, CDR2 SASEGT. V lost 5 bases and J 4 bases, leaving 11 bases between the germline ends. This CDR3 contains 14 residues. CDR3 sequence (DNA): TGTGCCAGCAGTCCCGGGGTTCTTAATGAAAAACTGTTTTTT. Its translation is CASSPGVLNEKLFF.

The V and J genes are TRBV6-6 and TRBJ1-4, with 8 bases fitting TRBD1. The CDR3 covers 15 residues. Germline values: CDR1 MNHNY, CDR2 SVGAGI (reference sequence). Trimming cost V 6 bases and J 4 bases; bases outside gene matches: 7. The CDR3 is CASSLRTGINEKLFF. In nucleotides, the CDR3 is TGTGCCAGCAGCCTCAGGACAGGGATTAATGAAAAACTGTTTTTT.

The chain has TRBV6-5 and TRBJ2-7; D is uncertain. V lost 6 bases and J lost 4, with 13 bases in between. This CDR3 has 13 amino acids. Germline lookup yields CDR1 MNHEY and CDR2 SVGAGI. The CDR3 loop reads CASSTVNGYEQYF. The DNA of the CDR3 is TGTGCCAGCAGCACGGTGAATGGGTACGAGCAGTACTTC.

The V and J genes are TRBV28 and TRBJ2-7; D is possibly TRBD2 (6 bases). Germline V gene sequence: CDR1 MDHEN, CDR2 SYDVKM. Trimming left V 5 bases short and J 6 bases short, with 11 bases between. CDR3 length: 12 amino acids. The CDR3 coding sequence is TGTGCCAGCAGTGCCCCTAGCGTCGAGCAGTACTTC. Translated: CASSAPSVEQYF.

In this sample, this clone turned up a few times. The chain has TRBV4-1 and TRBJ2-1; possible D gene TRBD1, 6 bases. The V end was cut by 8 bases, the J end by 5 bases, with 16 bases between. The length of the CDR3 is 14 residues. Germline V CDR1 and CDR2: MGHRA, YSYEKL. CDR3 nucleotide sequence: TGCGCCAGCCGCAGGGGATTGTTTGACAATGAGCAGTTCTTC. It specifies CASRRGLFDNEQFF.

CDR3 DNA sequence: TGTGCCAGCAGCTCCCTCCTAGGGGGTGAAAAACTGTTTTTT. Its protein is CASSSLLGGEKLFF. J is TRBJ1-4 and V is TRBV7-2; D is perhaps TRBD1 (6 bases). CDR1 SGHTA and CDR2 FQGNSA come from the germline V gene. V lost 4 bases to trimming and J lost 7 bases, with 13 bases between them. The length of the CDR3 is 14 residues.

The rearrangement uses TRBV7-2 and TRBJ2-6, with no clear D. The CDR3 contains 17 residues. V was pared by 1 base and J by 0 bases, with 10 bases between. Germline V gene data show CDR1 as SGHTA and CDR2 as FQGNSA. CDR3 protein: CASSLDPQSSGANVLTF. For the CDR3, the DNA is TGTGCCAGCAGCTTAGACCCTCAGAGCTCTGGGGCCAACGTCCTGACTTTC.

A few counts support this clone. J is TRBJ1-1 and V is TRBV7-2; no firm D call. The germline CDR1 and CDR2 sequences are SGHTA and FQGNSA. V lost 3 bases, J lost 1 base, and 6 bases lay in between. This CDR3 spans 13 amino acids. CDR3 bases: TGTGCCAGCAGCTTTGGAGGGAACACTGAAGCTTTCTTT. Its protein is CASSFGGNTEAFF.

The chain couples TRBV7-3 to TRBJ2-1; tentative D call: TRBD2 (7 bases). In germline, CDR1 is SGHTA, CDR2 FQGTGA. V dropped 5 bases and J dropped 5 bases, with 19 bases sitting between them. This CDR3 region has 16 residues. As DNA, the CDR3 is TGTGCCAGCAGCAGGGGAGGGGGACAAATAAACAATGAGCAGTTCTTC. Translation: CASSRGGGQINNEQFF.

The chain is built from TRBV29-1 and TRBJ1-2, with D perhaps matching TRBD1 (5 bases). V dropped 7 bases and J dropped 1 base, with 7 bases sitting between them. The CDR3 is made up of 11 amino acids. Germline V gives CDR1 SQVTM, CDR2 ANQGSEA. The CDR3 DNA follows: TGCAGCGCAGGGATTAACTATGGCTACACCTTC. Its translation: CSAGINYGYTF.

The gene calls are TRBV11-2 and TRBJ2-1; D is undetermined. V dropped 0 bases and J dropped 6 bases, with 6 bases sitting between them. CDR1 and CDR2 from the germline V gene are SGHAT and FQNNGV. The CDR3 has 13 amino acids. In DNA form, the CDR3 reads TGTGCCAGCAGCTTAGATCTTTTCAATGAGCAGTTCTTC. It specifies CASSLDLFNEQFF.

This clone appeared a single time. V gene TRBV7-2 combines with J gene TRBJ2-5, with 8 bases identical to TRBD2. Trimming at V came to 2 bases and at J to 3 bases, leaving 8 bases not matched to a gene. The germline CDR1 and CDR2 sequences are SGHTA and FQGNSA. The CDR3 contains 16 residues. CDR3 in amino acids: CASSLLGLAGKETQYF. As DNA, the CDR3 is TGTGCCAGCAGCTTACTCGGGCTAGCGGGTAAAGAGACCCAGTACTTC.

The rearrangement links TRBV5-4 to TRBJ2-3; no firm D call. V was pared by 3 bases and J by 11 bases, with 10 bases between. Germline V gene sequence: CDR1 SGHNT, CDR2 YYREEE (reference sequence). This CDR3 has 11 residues. Written as DNA, the CDR3 is TGTGCCAGCAGCTCAGGCCTGGAGCAGTATTTT. This codes for CASSSGLEQYF.